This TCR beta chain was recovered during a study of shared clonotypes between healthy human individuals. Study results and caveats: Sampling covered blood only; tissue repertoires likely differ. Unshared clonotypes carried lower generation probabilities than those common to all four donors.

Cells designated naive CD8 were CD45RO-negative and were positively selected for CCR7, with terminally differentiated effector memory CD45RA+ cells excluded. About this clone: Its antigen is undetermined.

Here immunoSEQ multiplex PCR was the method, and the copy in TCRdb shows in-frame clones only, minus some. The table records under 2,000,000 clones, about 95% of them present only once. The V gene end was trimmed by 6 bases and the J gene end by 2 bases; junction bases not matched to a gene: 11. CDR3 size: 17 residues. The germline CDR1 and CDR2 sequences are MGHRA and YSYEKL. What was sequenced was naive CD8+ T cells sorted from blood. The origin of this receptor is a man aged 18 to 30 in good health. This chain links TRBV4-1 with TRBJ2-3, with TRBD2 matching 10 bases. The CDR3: CASSQQWTSGYTDTQYF. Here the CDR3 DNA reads TGCGCCAGCAGTCAACAGTGGACTAGCGGCTACACAGATACGCAGTATTTT.